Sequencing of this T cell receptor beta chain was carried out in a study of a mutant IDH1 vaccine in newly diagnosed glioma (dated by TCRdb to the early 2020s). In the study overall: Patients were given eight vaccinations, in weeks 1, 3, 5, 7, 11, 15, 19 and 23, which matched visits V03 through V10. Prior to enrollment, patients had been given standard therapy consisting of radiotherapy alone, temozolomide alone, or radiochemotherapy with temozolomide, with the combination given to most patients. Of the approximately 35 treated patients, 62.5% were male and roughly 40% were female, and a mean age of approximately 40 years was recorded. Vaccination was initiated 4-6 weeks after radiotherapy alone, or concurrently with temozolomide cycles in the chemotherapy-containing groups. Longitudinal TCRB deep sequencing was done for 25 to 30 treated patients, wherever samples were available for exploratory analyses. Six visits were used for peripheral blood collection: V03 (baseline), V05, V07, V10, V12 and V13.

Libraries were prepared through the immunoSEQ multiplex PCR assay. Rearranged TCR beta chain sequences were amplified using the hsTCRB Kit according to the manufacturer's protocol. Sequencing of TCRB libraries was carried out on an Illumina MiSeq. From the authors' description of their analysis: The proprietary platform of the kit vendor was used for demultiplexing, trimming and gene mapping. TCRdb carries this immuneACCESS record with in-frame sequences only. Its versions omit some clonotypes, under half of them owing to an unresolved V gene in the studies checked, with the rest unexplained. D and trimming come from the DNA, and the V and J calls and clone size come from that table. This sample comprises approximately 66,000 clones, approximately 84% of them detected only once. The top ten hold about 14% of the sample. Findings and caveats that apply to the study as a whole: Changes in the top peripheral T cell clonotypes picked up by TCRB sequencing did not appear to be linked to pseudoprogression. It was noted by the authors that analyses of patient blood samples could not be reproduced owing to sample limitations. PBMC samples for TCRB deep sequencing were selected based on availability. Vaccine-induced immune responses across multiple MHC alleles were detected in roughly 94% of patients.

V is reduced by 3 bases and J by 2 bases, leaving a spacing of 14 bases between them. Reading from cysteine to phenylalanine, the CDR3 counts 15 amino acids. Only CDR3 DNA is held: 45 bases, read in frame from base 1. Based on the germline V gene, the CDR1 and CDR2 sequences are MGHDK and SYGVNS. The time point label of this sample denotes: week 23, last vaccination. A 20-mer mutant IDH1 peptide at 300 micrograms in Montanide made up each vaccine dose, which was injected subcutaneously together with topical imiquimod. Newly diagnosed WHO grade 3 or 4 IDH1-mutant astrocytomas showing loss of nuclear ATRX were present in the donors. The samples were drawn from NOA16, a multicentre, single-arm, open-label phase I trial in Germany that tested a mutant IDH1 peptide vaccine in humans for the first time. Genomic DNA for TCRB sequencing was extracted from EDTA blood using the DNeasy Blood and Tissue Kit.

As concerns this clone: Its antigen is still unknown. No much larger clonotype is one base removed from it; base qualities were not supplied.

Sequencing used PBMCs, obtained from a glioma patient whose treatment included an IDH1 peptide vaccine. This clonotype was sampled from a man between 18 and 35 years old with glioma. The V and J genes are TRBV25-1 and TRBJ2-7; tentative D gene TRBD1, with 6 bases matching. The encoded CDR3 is CASSEVGGPPYEQYF. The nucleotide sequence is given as TGTGCCAGCAGTGAGGTAGGGGGACCTCCCTACGAGCAGTACTTC.